The TCR beta chain described here comes from a study of T cells after yellow fever vaccination. Germline CDR1 reads LGHNA; CDR2 reads YSLEER. This CDR3 is 14 amino acids long. Trimming pared 3 bases from V and 6 bases from J, leaving 15 bases between. It was through 5'RACE template switching that TCR cDNA was made, with a universal primer site and UMIs added. TCRdb processed the 5' RACE reads anew with MiXCR; each CDR3 protein has one entry. Of more than 95,000 distinct CDR3 sequences in the sample, about 7.4% were seen once. This receptor was obtained from a man between 18 and 29 years old who received the YFV17D yellow fever vaccine. Sequencing used CD4+ T cells sorted from PBMCs, obtained approximately 11 days after the first yellow fever vaccination. The gene calls are TRBV4-3 and TRBJ2-7; D is ambiguous. The CDR3: CASSQGSSIGEQYF. The CDR3 nucleotides are TGCGCCAGCAGCCAGGGATCGTCTATCGGCGAGCAGTACTTC.